Listed below are T cell receptor beta chains from one sample, sequenced in a study of beta chain features in type 1 diabetes. Sequencing used immunoSEQ multiplex PCR; TCRdb keeps in-frame clones, though not all of them. The table shows about 190,000 clones, with approximately 8.4% occurring only once. Sequenced sample: central memory CD4+ T cells from blood. These receptor sequences come from a man between 18 and 35 years old with type 1 diabetes. Both conserved end residues are part of each CDR3. A D gene is named only where the DNA matches it firmly. For some rows the clone size is stated as once, few or many, or as a class when expanded; others skip it.

TRBJ1-1 . TRBV5-4 . TGTGCCAGCAGCTCCCGCGACAGGCTGAACACTGAAGCTTTCTTT CASSSRDRLNTEAFF
TRBJ2-3 . TRBV2 . TGTGCCAGCAGCCGGGGGACAGATACGCAGTATTTT CASSRGTDTQYF
TRBJ2-7 few TRBV6-5 . TGTGCCAGCAGTAAACACGCGACAGCCTACGAGCAGTACTTC CASSKHATAYEQYF
TRBJ2-3 few TRBV10-1 . TGCGCCAGCAGTGAGTCGACAGTGACCGGGGGGCCAGATACGCAGTATTTT CASSESTVTGGPDTQYF
TRBJ2-5 few TRBV2 . TGTGCCAGCAGGGGAGAAACAGAGACCCAGTACTTC CASRGETETQYF
TRBJ1-2 few TRBV30 . TGTGCCTGGGCCCCAGGACTCACTCGTAACTATGGCTACACCTTC CAWAPGLTRNYGYTF
TRBJ2-5 few TRBV18 TRBD2 TGTGCCAGCTCACCCGGACTAGTCCAAGAGACCCAGTACTTC CASSPGLVQETQYF
TRBJ2-3 few TRBV23-1 TRBD2 TGCGCCAGCAGTCAAGCAACTAGCGGGAGAGGAGATACGCAGTATTTT CASSQATSGRGDTQYF
TRBJ2-3 . TRBV25-1 . TGTGCCAGCAGTGACAGGGGTCCCGTGAGAGATACGCAGTATTTT CASSDRGPVRDTQYF
TRBJ1-2 . TRBV4-3 TRBD1 TGCGCCAGCAGCCGCAGGGGGACAGGCGGGGGCTACACCTTC CASSRRGTGGGYTF
TRBJ2-1 few TRBV10-3 . TGTGCCATCAGTCGACCAGGGTCCAATGAGCAGTTCTTC CAISRPGSNEQFF
TRBJ1-2 . TRBV9 TRBD1 TGTGCCAGCAGTAACGGACAGGCCATTAACTATGGCTACACCTTC CASSNGQAINYGYTF
TRBJ1-1 few TRBV5-1 TRBD1 TGCGCCAGCAGCCTAGGACAGGGGGTTGGCAGGGCTGAAGCTTTCTTT CASSLGQGVGRAEAFF
TRBJ2-1 few TRBV7-2 TRBD2 TGTGCCAGCAGCGAAACTAGCGGGGCATACAATGAGCAGTTCTTC CASSETSGAYNEQFF
TRBJ2-7 few TRBV30 . TGTGCCTGGAGTGTTGGAGGGCTCTACGAGCAGTACTTC CAWSVGGLYEQYF
TRBJ2-5 . TRBV5-1 TRBD1 TGCGCCAGCAGCCAGACAGGGCAACAAGAGACCCAGTACTTC CASSQTGQQETQYF
TRBJ1-1 few TRBV14 TRBD1 TGTGCCAGCAGCCAAGGATGCTTACAGGGGGAGGTCACTGAAGCTTTCTTT CASSQGCLQGEVTEAFF
TRBJ2-1 few TRBV4-3 . TGCGCCAGCAGCCAAGGCGCACCGGGGGAGGCTGCACATGAGCAGTTCTTC CASSQGAPGEAAHEQFF
TRBJ1-6 . TRBV5-1 TRBD1 TGCGCCAGCAGCTTGGGGGCAGGGGGCGATTCACCCCTCCACTTT CASSLGAGGDSPLHF
TRBJ1-2 few TRBV19 TRBD1 TGTGCCAGCCACAGGGGCTCCTGGGGAGATGGCTACACCTTC CASHRGSWGDGYTF